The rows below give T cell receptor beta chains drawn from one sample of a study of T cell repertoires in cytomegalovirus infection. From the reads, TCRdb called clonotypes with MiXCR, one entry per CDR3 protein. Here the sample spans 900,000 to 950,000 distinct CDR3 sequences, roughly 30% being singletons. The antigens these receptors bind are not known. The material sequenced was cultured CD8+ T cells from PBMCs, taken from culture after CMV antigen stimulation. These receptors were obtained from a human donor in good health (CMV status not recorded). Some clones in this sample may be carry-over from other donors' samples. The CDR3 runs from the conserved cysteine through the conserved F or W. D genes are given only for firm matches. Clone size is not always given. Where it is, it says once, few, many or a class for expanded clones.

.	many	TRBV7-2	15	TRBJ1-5	TGTGCCAGCAGCTACGTACAGGCCCTCAATCAGCCCCAGCATTTT	CASSYVQALNQPQHF
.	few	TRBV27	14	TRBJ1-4	TGTGCCAGCAGTCCAGGGGCCGCCAGGGAAAAACTGTTTTTT	CASSPGAAREKLFF
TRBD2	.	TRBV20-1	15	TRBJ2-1	TGCAGTGCTAGAGACCGGGACTACCCTTTGAATGAGCAGTTCTTC	CSARDRDYPLNEQFF
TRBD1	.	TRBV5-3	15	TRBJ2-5	TGTGCCAGCAGCTTTAGTCCAGGGGGCGGTGGGACCCGGTACTTC	CASSFSPGGGGTRYF
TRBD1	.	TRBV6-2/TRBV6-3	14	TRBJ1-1	TGTGCCAGCAGAATGACAGGGCGTAAAGATGAAGCTTTCTTT	CASRMTGRKDEAFF
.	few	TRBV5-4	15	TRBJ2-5	TGTGCCAGCAGCTTGGGGCGGGCCTCGCGGGAGACCCAGTACTTC	CASSLGRASRETQYF
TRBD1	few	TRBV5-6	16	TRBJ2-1	TGTGCCAGCAGCTCCCGGACAGGTCCCACCTACAATGAGCAGTTCTTC	CASSSRTGPTYNEQFF
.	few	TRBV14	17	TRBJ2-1	TGTGCCAGCAGCCTATTCCCCCCGGGTCTTATTGGGGGTGAGCAGTTCTTC	CASSLFPPGLIGGEQFF
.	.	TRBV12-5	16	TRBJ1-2	TGTGCTAGTGGTTTGGAACAGACAGGAAATAACTATGGCTACACCTTC	CASGLEQTGNNYGYTF
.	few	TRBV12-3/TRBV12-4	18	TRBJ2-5	TGTGCCAGCAGGCCCCATCTCCCCCCCAGCAATACTAAAGAGACCCAGTACTTC	CASRPHLPPSNTKETQYF
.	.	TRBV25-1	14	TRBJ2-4	TGTGCCAGCAGTGAATATGAGGGCAGTGACATTCAGTACTTC	CASSEYEGSDIQYF
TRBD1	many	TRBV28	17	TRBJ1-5	TGTGCCAGCAGTTCTAGAGGGGGCCTGAGGGGCAATCAGCCCCAGCATTTT	CASSSRGGLRGNQPQHF
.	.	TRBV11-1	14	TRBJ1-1	TGTGCCAGCAGCCGAAGATACGGGAACACTGAAGCTTTCTTT	CASSRRYGNTEAFF
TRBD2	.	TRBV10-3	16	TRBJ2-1	TGTGCCATCAGTATAGGACTAGCGGGGGTGTACAATGAGCAGTTCTTC	CAISIGLAGVYNEQFF
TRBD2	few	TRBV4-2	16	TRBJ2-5	TGTGCCAGCAGCCAAGACGGTCTAGCGGAACTGGGGACCCAGTACTTC	CASSQDGLAELGTQYF
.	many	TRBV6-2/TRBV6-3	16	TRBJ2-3	TGTGCCAGCAGTTACGGCGGCGACTTAAGCACAGATACGCAGTATTTT	CASSYGGDLSTDTQYF
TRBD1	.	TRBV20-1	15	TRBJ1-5	TGCAGTGCTAGAGCGGTGGGGACAGCTAATCAGCCCCAGCATTTT	CSARAVGTANQPQHF
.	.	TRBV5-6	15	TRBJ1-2	TGTGCCAGCAGCTTGTCCCTAGAGGTAAACTATGGCTACACCTTC	CASSLSLEVNYGYTF
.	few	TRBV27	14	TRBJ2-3	TGTTCTGTACATGGGGGGAGCCTCACAGATACGCAGTATTTT	CSVHGGSLTDTQYF
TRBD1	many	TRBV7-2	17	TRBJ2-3	TGTGCCAGCAGCTTAGTTGGGACAGGGGGCCTTGGAGATACGCAGTATTTT	CASSLVGTGGLGDTQYF
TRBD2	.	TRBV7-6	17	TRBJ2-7	TGTACCAGCAGACCTAGCGGGGGGTACTCGAGCTCCTACGAGCAGTACTTC	CTSRPSGGYSSSYEQYF
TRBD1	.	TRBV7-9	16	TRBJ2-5	TGTGCCAGCAGCGCCTACTGGGACAGGAAAGGAGAGACCCAGTACTTC	CASSAYWDRKGETQYF
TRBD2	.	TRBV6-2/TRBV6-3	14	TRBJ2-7	TGTGCCAGCGCCGGGACTAGCGTCTCCTACGAGCAGTACTTC	CASAGTSVSYEQYF
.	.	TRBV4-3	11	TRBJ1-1	TGCGCCAGCAGCCAAGACGCCTGGGCTTTCTTT	CASSQDAWAFF
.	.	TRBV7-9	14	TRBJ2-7	TGTGCCAGCAGCTTGTCCGGGACAAACTACGAGCAGTACTTC	CASSLSGTNYEQYF
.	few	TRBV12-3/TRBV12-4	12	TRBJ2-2	TGTGCCAGCAGTTCCAGTGGTTGGGAGCTGTTTTTT	CASSSSGWELFF
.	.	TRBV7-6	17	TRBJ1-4	TGTGCCAGCAGCTTAATATTTGGGGACGGTTCTAATGAAAAACTGTTTTTT	CASSLIFGDGSNEKLFF
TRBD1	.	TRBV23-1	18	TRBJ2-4	TGCGCCAGCAGTCAGATCCGACAGGGGGCGGAATACAAAAACATTCAGTACTTC	CASSQIRQGAEYKNIQYF
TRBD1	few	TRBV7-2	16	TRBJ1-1	TGTGCCAGCAGCTTCACCTCGGACAGGTCCCGAGGGGAAGCTTTCTTT	CASSFTSDRSRGEAFF
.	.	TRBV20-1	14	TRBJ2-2	TGCAGTGCTAGAGCGGGGGTCGACACCGGGGAGCTGTTTTTT	CSARAGVDTGELFF
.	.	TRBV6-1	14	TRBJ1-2	TGTGCCAGCGGTGAATGGACAGCCCGTGATGGCTACACCTTC	CASGEWTARDGYTF
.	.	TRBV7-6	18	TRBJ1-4	TGTGCCAGCAGCTTAATCCCCCAGCCCCCGGAGGGTAATGAAAAACTGTTTTTT	CASSLIPQPPEGNEKLFF
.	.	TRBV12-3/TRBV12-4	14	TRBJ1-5	TGTGCCAGCAGTTTCGCGGAGAGCAATCAGCCCCAGCATTTT	CASSFAESNQPQHF
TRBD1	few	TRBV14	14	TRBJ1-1	TGTGCCAGCAGCCAGATACAGGGGGGTGCTGAAGCTTTCTTT	CASSQIQGGAEAFF
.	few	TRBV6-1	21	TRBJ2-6	TGTGCCAGCAGTGAAGGGACGGACTCCTGGTCTTTCTTCTCTGGGGCCAACGTCCTGACTTTC	CASSEGTDSWSFFSGANVLTF
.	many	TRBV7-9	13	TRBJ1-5	TGTGCCAGCAGCCCACGGGGGGATCAGCCCCAGCATTTT	CASSPRGDQPQHF
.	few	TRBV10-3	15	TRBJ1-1	TGTGCCATCAGTGAGTCGAAACAGCTCGACACTGAAGCTTTCTTT	CAISESKQLDTEAFF
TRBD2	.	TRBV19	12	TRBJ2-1	TGTGCCAGTAGTATGGGGGGGAATGAGCAGTTCTTC	CASSMGGNEQFF
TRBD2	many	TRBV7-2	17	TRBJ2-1	TGTGCCAGCAGCTTGCCCTTGGTGGGGGGGACCTACAATGAGCAGTTCTTC	CASSLPLVGGTYNEQFF
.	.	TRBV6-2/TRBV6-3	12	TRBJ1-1	TGTGCCAGCAGACCTTCGAACACTGAAGCTTTCTTT	CASRPSNTEAFF
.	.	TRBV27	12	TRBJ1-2	TGTGCCAGCACCACGGGGGGGCTCGGCTACACCTTC	CASTTGGLGYTF
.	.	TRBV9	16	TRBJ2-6	TGTGCCAGCAGCGTACCATCCGCGTGGGGGGCCAACGTCCTGACTTTC	CASSVPSAWGANVLTF
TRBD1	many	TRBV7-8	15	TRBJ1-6	TGTGCCAGCAGCTTAGCGAGGGGGCGAAATTCACCCCTCCACTTT	CASSLARGRNSPLHF
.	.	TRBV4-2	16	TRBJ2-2	TGTGCCAGCAGCCGACCACAGATCGAAGGGAACGGGGAGCTGTTTTTT	CASSRPQIEGNGELFF
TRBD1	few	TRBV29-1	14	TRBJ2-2	TGCAGCGTGGGACGAGGGGGCAGCGCCGGGGAGCTGTTTTTT	CSVGRGGSAGELFF
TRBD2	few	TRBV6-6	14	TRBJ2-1	TGTGCCAGCATTTCGGGACTAGCGGGGGAGGAGCAGTTCTTC	CASISGLAGEEQFF
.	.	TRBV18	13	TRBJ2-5	TGTGCCAGCTCACCACCCCACCAAGAGACCCAGTACTTC	CASSPPHQETQYF
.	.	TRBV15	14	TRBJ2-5	TGTGCCACTAGCAGAGAGGGCTCAGGGGAGACCCAGTACTTC	CATSREGSGETQYF
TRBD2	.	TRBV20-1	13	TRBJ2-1	TGCAGTGCACGACTAGCGGGGAGCAATGAGCAGTTCTTC	CSARLAGSNEQFF
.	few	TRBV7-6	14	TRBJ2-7	TGTGCCAGCAGCGTCCTCACCACAACCTACGAGCAGTACTTC	CASSVLTTTYEQYF